This T cell receptor (beta chain) was sequenced for a study of blood T cell repertoires in COVID-19. For the study at large: Collection of acute and convalescent COVID-19 samples took place in the United States, Italy and Spain. Sample material is recorded as cDNA or gDNA derived from T cells, B-cell-depleted T cells, or PBMCs.

Losses at the gene ends were 5 bases for V and 2 bases for J; bases not matched to a gene: 11. Germline CDR1 and CDR2: MNHEY and SMNVEV (reference sequence). The CDR3 is made up of 17 amino acids. This clone was counted between two and nine times. As processed by the authors: Amplification from reference gene primers served as the basis for estimated nucleated cell counts. Clones were sequenced by immunoSEQ multiplex PCR, and TCRdb holds only the in-frame ones, with some missing. That table gives V, J and clone size, and the DNA gave D and trimming. The table records about 100,000 clones, roughly 92% of them present only once.

J is TRBJ2-7 and V is TRBV27; the match to TRBD2 covers 11 bases. The origin of this receptor is a man aged 50 or older with active COVID-19. The sequenced material came from peripheral blood. Written as DNA, the CDR3 is TGTGCCAGCAGTCCCTACCCTAGCGGGGGGACTACCTACGAGCAGTACTTC. Translating it yields CASSPYPSGGTTYEQYF.